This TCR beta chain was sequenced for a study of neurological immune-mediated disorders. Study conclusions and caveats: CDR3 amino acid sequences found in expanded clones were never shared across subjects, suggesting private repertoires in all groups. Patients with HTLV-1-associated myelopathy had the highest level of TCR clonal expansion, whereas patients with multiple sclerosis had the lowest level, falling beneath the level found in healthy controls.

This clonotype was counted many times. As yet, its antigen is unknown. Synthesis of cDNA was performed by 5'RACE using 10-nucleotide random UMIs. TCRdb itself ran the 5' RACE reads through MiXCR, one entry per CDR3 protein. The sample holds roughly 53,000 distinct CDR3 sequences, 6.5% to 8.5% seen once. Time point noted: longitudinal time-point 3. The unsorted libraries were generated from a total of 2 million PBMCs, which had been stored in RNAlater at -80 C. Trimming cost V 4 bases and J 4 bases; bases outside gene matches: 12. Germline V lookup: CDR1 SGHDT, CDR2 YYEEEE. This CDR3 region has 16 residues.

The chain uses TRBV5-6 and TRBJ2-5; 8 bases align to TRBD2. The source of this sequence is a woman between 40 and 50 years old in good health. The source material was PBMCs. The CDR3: CASSPTVRGAGETQYF. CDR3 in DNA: TGTGCCAGCAGCCCTACCGTGCGGGGGGCGGGAGAGACCCAGTACTTC.